This T cell receptor (beta chain) was observed in a study of T cell responses to AZD1222 COVID-19 vaccine. Study observations and caveats: Vaccine-associated CD4 TCRs ranged over spike, dominating at 160-218 and 743-854. Two AZD1222 administrations were followed by greater Spike-specific TCR breadth and depth. Close to half of spike-specific TCRs reportedly recognize unmutated variant regions.

Notes on this clone: Its antigen is unknown.

The length of the CDR3 is 15 residues. Per germline, CDR1 LGHNA and CDR2 YNFKEQ. V lost 0 bases and J lost 8; bases outside the gene matches: 4. Clones were sequenced by immunoSEQ multiplex PCR, and TCRdb holds only the in-frame ones, with some missing. The table has over 150,000 clones, 70% to 90% seen once. The TCR sequence derives from an adult in good health. This chain uses TRBV4-2 with TRBJ2-1; TRBD2 agrees at 10 bases. Sequenced material: peripheral blood, taken on day 0 of AZD1222 vaccination. In nucleotides, the CDR3 is TGTGCCAGCAGCCAAGAGTATCTAGCGGGGGATGAGCAGTTCTTC. This codes for CASSQEYLAGDEQFF.